This T cell receptor (beta chain) was recovered during a study of blood T cell repertoires in COVID-19. On the study more broadly: COVID-19 samples, acute and convalescent, were from the United States, Italy and Spain. Sample material is recorded as cDNA or gDNA derived from T cells, B-cell-depleted T cells, or PBMCs.

Per the study methods: Estimated nucleated cell counts came from reference gene primer amplification. The protocol was immunoSEQ multiplex PCR, while the TCRdb copy is restricted to in-frame clones and leaves out a portion. Clone size and V and J calls were adopted from that table, with D and trimming inferred from the DNA. The table lists approximately 200,000 clones, 70% to 85% of them singletons, with 6.9% in the top ten. In its sample, this clone was seen once. The TCR originated in a human donor with acute or convalescent COVID-19. The donor label of this sample is uncertain. Sequenced sample: peripheral blood.

CDR3 nucleotides: TGCGCCAGCAGGGAGACAGATTATGGCTACACCTTC. This translates into CASRETDYGYTF. The chain links TRBV5-1 to TRBJ1-2; tentative D call: TRBD1 (5 bases). The CDR3 totals 12 residues. Per the germline V gene, CDR1 is SGHRS and CDR2 is YFSETQ. V lost 5 bases to trimming and J lost 5 bases, with 10 bases between them.